Described below is a single T cell receptor (beta chain) sequence and its context. V gave up 4 bases and J gave up 10 bases; unmatched junction bases: 5. CDR3 length: 15 residues. The germline V gene has CDR1 SGHTA and CDR2 FQGNSA. The source of the sample is a study of T cell changes during pregnancy in multiple sclerosis. Produced via immunoSEQ multiplex PCR; TCRdb's table is partial and in-frame only. The table records some 120,000 clones, roughly 92% of them present only once. The receptor comes from a female donor with multiple sclerosis, enrolled in a pregnancy study. Source: peripheral blood, taken in the third trimester of pregnancy. The chain joins TRBV7-2 to TRBJ2-1, with TRBD2 identical over 15 bases. Here the CDR3 reads CASSSRTSGREEQFF. The CDR3 DNA reads TGTGCCAGCAGCTCGCGGACTAGCGGGAGGGAGGAGCAGTTCTTC.